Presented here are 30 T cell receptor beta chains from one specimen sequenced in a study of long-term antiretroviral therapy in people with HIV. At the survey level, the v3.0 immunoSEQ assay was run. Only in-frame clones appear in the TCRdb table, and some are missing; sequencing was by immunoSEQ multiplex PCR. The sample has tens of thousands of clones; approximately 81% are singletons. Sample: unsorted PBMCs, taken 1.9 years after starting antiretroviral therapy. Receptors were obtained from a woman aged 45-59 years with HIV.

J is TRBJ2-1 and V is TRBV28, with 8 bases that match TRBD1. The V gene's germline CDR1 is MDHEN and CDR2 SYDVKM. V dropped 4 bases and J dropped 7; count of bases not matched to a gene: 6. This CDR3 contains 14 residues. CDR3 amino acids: CASSWQGARNEQFF. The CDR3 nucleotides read TGTGCCAGCAGTTGGCAGGGGGCGCGGAATGAGCAGTTCTTC.

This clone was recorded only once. CDR3 coding DNA: TGTGCCAGCAGCCCGTTAGCGGGGGTAAGCTCCTACAATGAGCAGTTCTTC. Translation gives CASSPLAGVSSYNEQFF. The chain uses TRBV4-2 and TRBJ2-1; 9 nucleotides align to TRBD2. The CDR3 runs to 17 residues. The junction had 7 bases not matched to a gene; V was cut back by 4 bases and J by 0 bases. The germline V gene encodes CDR1 LGHNA and CDR2 YNFKEQ.

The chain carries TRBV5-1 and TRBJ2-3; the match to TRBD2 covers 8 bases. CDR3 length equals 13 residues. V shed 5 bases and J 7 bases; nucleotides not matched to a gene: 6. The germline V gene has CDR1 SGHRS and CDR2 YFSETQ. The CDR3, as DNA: TGCGCCAGCAGGGTTAGCGGGGCAAATACGCAGTATTTT. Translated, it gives CASRVSGANTQYF. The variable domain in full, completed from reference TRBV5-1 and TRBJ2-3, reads KAGVTQTPRYLIKTRGQQVTLSCSPISGHRSVSWYQQTPGQGLQFLFEYFSETQRNKGNFPGRFSGRQFSNSRSEMNVSTLELGDSALYLCASRVSGANTQYFGPGTRLTVL.

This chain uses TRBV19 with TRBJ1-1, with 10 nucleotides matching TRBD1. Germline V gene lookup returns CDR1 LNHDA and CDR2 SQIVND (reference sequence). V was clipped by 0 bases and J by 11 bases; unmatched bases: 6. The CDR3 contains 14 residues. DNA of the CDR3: TGTGCCAGTAGTATAGAGGGACAGGGGTCTGCTGCTTTCTTT. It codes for CASSIEGQGSAAFF.

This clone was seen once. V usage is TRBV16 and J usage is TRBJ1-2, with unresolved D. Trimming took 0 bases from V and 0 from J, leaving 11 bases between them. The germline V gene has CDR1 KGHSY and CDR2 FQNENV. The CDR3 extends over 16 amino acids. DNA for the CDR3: TGTGCCAGCAGCCAATCGTATCCAGGACCTAACTATGGCTACACCTTC. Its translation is CASSQSYPGPNYGYTF.

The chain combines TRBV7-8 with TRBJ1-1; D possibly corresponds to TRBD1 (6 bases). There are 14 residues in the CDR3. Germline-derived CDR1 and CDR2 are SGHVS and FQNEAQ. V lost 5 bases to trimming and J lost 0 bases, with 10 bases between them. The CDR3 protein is CASSPDSLNTEAFF. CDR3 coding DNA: TGTGCCAGCAGCCCGGACAGCTTGAACACTGAAGCTTTCTTT. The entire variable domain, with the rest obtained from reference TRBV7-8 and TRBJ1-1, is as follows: GAGVSQSPRYKVAKRGQDVALRCDPISGHVSLFWYQQALGQGPEFLTYFQNEAQLDKSGLPSDRFFAERPEGSVSTLKIQRTQQEDSAVYLCASSPDSLNTEAFFGQGTRLTVV.

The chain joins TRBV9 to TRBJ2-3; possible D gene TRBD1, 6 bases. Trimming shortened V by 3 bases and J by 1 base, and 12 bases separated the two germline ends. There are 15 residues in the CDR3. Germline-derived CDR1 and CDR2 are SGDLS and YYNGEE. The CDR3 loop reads CASSEGNRGTDTQYF. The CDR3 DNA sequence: TGTGCCAGCAGCGAGGGGAACAGGGGCACAGATACGCAGTATTTT.

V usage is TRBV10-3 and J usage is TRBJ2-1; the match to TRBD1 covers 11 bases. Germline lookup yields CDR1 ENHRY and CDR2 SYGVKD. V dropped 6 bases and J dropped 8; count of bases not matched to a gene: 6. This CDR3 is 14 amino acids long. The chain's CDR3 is CAISGTGGSDEQFF. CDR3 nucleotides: TGTGCCATCAGCGGGACAGGGGGGAGCGATGAGCAGTTCTTC.

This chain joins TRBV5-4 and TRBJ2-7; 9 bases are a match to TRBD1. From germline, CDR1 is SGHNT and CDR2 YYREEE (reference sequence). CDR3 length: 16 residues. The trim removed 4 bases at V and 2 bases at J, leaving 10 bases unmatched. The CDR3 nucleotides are TGTGCCAGCAGCCCTCCACCCCGGGACAGGGCCTACGAGCAGTACTTC. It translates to CASSPPPRDRAYEQYF.

The CDR3 here is CASRDPGGLNTEAFF. CDR3 nucleotides: TGTGCCAGCAGGGACCCAGGGGGCCTGAACACTGAAGCTTTCTTT. The rearrangement links TRBV28 to TRBJ1-1; TRBD1 agrees at 8 bases. J was trimmed by 0 bases and V by 6 bases; bases with no gene match: 6. Germline lookup yields CDR1 MDHEN and CDR2 SYDVKM. The CDR3 covers 15 residues.

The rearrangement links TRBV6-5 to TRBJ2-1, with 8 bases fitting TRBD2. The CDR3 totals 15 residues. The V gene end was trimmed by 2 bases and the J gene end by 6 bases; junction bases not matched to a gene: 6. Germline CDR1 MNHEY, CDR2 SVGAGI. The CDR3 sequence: CASSYGGGGINEQFF. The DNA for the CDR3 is TGTGCCAGCAGTTACGGAGGCGGGGGGATCAATGAGCAGTTCTTC.

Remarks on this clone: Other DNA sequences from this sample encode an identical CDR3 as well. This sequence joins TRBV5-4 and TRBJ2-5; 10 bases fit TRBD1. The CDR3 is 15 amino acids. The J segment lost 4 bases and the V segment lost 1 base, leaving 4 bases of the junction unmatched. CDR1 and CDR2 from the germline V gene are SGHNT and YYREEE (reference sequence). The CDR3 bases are TGTGCCAGCAGCTTGACGACAGGGGGCGGAGAGACCCAGTACTTC. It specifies CASSLTTGGGETQYF. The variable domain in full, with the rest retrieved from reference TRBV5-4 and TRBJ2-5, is ETGVTQSPTHLIKTRGQQVTLRCSSQSGHNTVSWYQQALGQGPQFIFQYYREEENGRGNFPPRFSGLQFPNYSSELNVNALELDDSALYLCASSLTTGGGETQYFGPGTRLLVL.

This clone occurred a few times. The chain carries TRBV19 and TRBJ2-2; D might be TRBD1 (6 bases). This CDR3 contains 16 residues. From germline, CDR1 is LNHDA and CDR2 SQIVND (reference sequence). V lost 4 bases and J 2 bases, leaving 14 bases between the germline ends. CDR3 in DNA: TGTGCCAGTAGTAACACGTGGGGGCCCAACACCGGGGAGCTGTTTTTT. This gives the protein CASSNTWGPNTGELFF. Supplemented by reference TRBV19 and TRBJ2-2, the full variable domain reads DGGITQSPKYLFRKEGQNVTLSCEQNLNHDAMYWYRQDPGQGLRLIYYSQIVNDFQKGDIAEGYSVSREKKESFPLTVTSAQKNPTAFYLCASSNTWGPNTGELFFGEGSRLTVL.

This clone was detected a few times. Here the CDR3 DNA reads TGTGCCAGCAGCTTAGGGGGCTATGGCTACACCTTC. Its protein product is CASSLGGYGYTF. This rearrangement joins TRBV7-6 to TRBJ1-2; D is undetermined. Deletions cut 1 base from V and 4 bases from J, with 4 bases between. Germline assignment: CDR1 SGHVS and CDR2 FNYEAQ. There are 12 residues in the CDR3.

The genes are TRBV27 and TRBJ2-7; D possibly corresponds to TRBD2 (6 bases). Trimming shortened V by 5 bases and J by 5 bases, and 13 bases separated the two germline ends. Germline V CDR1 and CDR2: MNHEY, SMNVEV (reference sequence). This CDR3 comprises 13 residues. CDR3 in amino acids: CASSLRRGDEQYF. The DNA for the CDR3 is TGTGCCAGCAGTCTCCGGAGGGGTGACGAGCAGTACTTC.

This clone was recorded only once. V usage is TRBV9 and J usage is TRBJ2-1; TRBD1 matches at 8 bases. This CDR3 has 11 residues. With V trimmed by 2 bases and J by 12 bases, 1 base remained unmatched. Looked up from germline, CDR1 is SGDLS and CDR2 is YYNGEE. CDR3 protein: CASSVGTGQFF. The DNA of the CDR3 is TGTGCCAGCAGCGTGGGGACAGGGCAGTTCTTC.

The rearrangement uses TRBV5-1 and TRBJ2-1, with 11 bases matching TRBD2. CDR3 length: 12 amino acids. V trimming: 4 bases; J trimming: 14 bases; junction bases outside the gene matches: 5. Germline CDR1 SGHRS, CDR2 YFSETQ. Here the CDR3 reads CASSVTSGTEFF. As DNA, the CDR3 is TGCGCCAGCAGCGTGACTAGCGGGACGGAGTTCTTC.

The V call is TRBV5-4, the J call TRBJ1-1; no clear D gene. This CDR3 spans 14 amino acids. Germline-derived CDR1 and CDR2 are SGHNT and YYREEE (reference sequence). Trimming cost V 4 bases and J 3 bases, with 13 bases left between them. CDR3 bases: TGTGCCAGCAGCCAAACAACCGATTACACTGAAGCTTTCTTT. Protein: CASSQTTDYTEAFF. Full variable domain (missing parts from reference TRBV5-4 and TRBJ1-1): ETGVTQSPTHLIKTRGQQVTLRCSSQSGHNTVSWYQQALGQGPQFIFQYYREEENGRGNFPPRFSGLQFPNYSSELNVNALELDDSALYLCASSQTTDYTEAFFGQGTRLTVV.

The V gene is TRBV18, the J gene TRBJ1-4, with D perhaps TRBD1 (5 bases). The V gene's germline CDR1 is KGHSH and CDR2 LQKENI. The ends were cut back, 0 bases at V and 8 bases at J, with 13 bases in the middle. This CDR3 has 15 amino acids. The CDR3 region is CASSPPAGYGEKLFF. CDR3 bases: TGTGCCAGCTCACCACCGGCAGGGTATGGGGAAAAACTGTTTTTT.

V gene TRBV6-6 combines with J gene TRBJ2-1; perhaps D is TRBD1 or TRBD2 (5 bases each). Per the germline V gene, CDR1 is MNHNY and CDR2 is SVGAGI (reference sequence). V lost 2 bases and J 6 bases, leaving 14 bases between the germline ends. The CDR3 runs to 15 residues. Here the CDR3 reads CASSYPGMRGNEQFF. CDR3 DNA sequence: TGTGCCAGCAGTTACCCAGGGATGAGGGGCAATGAGCAGTTCTTC.

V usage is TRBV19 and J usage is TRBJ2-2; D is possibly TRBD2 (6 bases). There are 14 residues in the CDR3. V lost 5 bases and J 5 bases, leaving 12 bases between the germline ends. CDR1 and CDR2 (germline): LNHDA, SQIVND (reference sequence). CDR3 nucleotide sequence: TGTGCCAGTAGTGTACTGGCGGGGACCGGGGAGCTGTTTTTT. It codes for CASSVLAGTGELFF.

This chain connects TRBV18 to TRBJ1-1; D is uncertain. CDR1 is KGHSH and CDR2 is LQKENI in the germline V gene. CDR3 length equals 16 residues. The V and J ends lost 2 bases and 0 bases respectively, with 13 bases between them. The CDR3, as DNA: TGTGCCAGCTCACCAACGAGGGAGGTTATGAACACTGAAGCTTTCTTT. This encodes CASSPTREVMNTEAFF. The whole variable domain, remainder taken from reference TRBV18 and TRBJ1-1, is NAGVMQNPRHLVRRRGQEARLRCSPMKGHSHVYWYRQLPEEGLKFMVYLQKENIIDESGMPKERFSAEFPKEGPSILRIQQVVRGDSAAYFCASSPTREVMNTEAFFGQGTRLTVV.

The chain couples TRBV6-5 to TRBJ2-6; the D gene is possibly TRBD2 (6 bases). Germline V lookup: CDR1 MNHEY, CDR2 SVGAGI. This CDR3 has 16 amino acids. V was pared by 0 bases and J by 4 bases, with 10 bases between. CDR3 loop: CASSYSGRSGANVLTF. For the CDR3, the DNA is TGTGCCAGCAGTTACTCGGGGAGGTCGGGGGCCAACGTCCTGACTTTC.

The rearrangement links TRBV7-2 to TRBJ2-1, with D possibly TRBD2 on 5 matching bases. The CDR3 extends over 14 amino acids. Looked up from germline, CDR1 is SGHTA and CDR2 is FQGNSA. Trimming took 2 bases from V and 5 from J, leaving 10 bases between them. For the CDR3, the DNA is TGTGCCAGCAGCTTACGCGGACTTAACAATGAGCAGTTCTTC. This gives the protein CASSLRGLNNEQFF.

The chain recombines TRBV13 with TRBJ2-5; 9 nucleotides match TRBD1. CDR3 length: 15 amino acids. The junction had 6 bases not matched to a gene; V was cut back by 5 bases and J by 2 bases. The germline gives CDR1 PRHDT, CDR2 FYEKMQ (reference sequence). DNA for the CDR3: TGTGCCAGCAGCACGGACAGGGGAAAGCAAGAGACCCAGTACTTC. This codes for CASSTDRGKQETQYF.

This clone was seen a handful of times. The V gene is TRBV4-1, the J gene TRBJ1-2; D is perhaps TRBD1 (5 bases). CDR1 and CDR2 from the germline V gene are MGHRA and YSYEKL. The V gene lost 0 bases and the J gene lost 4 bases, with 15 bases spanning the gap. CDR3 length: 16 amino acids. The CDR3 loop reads CASSQDLRRGIYGYTF. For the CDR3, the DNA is TGCGCCAGCAGCCAAGATTTGCGGCGGGGGATCTATGGCTACACCTTC.

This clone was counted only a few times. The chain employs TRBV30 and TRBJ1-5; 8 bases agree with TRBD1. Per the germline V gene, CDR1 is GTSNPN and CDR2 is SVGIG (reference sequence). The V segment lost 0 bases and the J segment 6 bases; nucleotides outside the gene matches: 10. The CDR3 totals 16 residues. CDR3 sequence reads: CAWSVQGVLTVQPQHF. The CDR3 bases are TGTGCCTGGAGTGTACAGGGGGTCCTGACCGTTCAGCCCCAGCATTTT.

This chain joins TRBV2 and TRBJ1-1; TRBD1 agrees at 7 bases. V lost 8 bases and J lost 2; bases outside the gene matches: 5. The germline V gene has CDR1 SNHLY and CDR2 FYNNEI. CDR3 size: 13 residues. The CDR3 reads CASGGDSNTEAFF. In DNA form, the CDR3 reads TGTGCCAGCGGGGGGGACAGCAACACTGAAGCTTTCTTT.

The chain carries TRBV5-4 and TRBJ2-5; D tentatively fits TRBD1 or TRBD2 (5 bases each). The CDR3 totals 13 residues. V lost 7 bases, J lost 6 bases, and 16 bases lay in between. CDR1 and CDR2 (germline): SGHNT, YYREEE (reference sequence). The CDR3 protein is CASGTQQQKTQYF. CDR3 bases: TGTGCCAGCGGGACGCAACAGCAAAAGACCCAGTACTTC.

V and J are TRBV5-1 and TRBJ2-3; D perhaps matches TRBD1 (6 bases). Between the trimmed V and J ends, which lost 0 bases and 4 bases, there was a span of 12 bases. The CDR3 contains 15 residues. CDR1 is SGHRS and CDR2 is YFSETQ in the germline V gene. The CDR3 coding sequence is TGCGCCAGCAGCTTGGGACAGGTCGCCGCAGATACGCAGTATTTT. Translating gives CASSLGQVAADTQYF. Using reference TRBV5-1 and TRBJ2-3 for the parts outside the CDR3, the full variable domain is KAGVTQTPRYLIKTRGQQVTLSCSPISGHRSVSWYQQTPGQGLQFLFEYFSETQRNKGNFPGRFSGRQFSNSRSEMNVSTLELGDSALYLCASSLGQVAADTQYFGPGTRLTVL.